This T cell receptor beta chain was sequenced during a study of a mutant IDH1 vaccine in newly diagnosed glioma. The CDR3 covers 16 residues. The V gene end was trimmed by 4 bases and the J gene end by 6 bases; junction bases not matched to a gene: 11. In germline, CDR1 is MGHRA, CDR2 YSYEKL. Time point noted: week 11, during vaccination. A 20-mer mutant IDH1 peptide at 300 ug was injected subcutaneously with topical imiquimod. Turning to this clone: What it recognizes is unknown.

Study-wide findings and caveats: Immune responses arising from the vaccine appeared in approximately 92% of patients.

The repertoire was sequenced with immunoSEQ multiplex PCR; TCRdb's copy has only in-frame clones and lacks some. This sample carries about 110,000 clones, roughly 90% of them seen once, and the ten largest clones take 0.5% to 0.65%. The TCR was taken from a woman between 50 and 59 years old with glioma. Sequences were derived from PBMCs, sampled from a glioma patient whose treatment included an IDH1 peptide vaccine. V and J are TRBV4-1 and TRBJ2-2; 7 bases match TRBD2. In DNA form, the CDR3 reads TGCGCCAGCAGCCTCTCCGTAGGGAGGGCCTCCGGGGAGCTGTTTTTT. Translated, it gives CASSLSVGRASGELFF.